The entry below gives a single TCR beta chain sequence along with its context. The entry originates in a study of blood T cell repertoires in COVID-19. Turning to the study itself: Acute and convalescent COVID-19 samples came from the United States, Italy and Spain.

The CDR3 is 13 amino acids. The germline V gene encodes CDR1 GTSNPN and CDR2 SVGIG (reference sequence). V lost 7 bases to trimming and J lost 3 bases; unmatched junction nucleotides: 8. TCRdb keeps only in-frame clones here, not all; method: immunoSEQ multiplex PCR. Of approximately 82,000 clones in the sample, more than 85% were seen once. Cohorts were assigned according to the clinical history that participants reported. The specimen sequenced was PBMCs or T cells enriched from blood (not recorded which). The rearrangement links TRBV30 to TRBJ1-2; 7 bases align to TRBD1. The clonotype comes from a woman in her 50s with acute COVID-19. CDR3 sequence reads: CAFQGVLDYGYTF. The CDR3 nucleotides are TGTGCCTTCCAGGGGGTGTTAGACTATGGCTACACCTTC.